These T cell receptor beta chains were read from a single sample in a study of shared clonotypes between healthy human individuals. Profiling relied on immunoSEQ multiplex PCR, and the TCRdb table lists in-frame clones only, not all of them. Among over a million clones, about 80% were seen once, and the ten largest hold approximately 1.3%. Sequences were obtained from memory CD4+ T cells sorted from blood. These receptors all stem from a man aged 18 to 30 in good health. CDR3s include the opening cysteine and the closing phenylalanine or tryptophan. The D gene is left open where the match is weak. Size values are once, few and many counts, or a class for expanded clones, and some rows have none.

d_call j_call clone_size v_call cdr3_nt cdr3_aa
- TRBJ1-6 - TRBV9 TGTGCCAGCAGCGATAGTGAGTATAATTCACCCCTCCACTTT CASSDSEYNSPLHF
- TRBJ2-6 few TRBV2 TGTGCCAGCAGTGAAAGGCGGAGCTCTGGGGCCAACGTCCTGACTTTC CASSERRSSGANVLTF
- TRBJ1-4 - TRBV6-1 TGTGCCAGCAGTCCCCGAAGTCCCAATGAAAAACTGTTTTTT CASSPRSPNEKLFF
TRBD2 TRBJ2-2 - TRBV14 TGTGCCAGCAGCCGGATCATAGCGGGGGGGCGAGAACTGATGTGGACCGGGGAGCTGTTTTTT CASSRIIAGGRELMWTGELFF
- TRBJ2-7 once TRBV6-5 TGTGCCAGCAGTTACGGTGGACGAAACGAGCAGTACTTC CASSYGGRNEQYF
- TRBJ2-2 - TRBV19 TGTGCCAGTAGTAACTCAGGGACGGGCACCGGGGAGCTGTTTTTT CASSNSGTGTGELFF
- TRBJ1-2 - TRBV12-5 TGTGCTAGTGGTTTTGCCGGGGGCGGCTACACCTTC CASGFAGGGYTF
- TRBJ1-5 - TRBV5-1 TGCGCCAGCAGCTGGGAGGGCAGGGCCGATCAGCCCCAGCATTTT CASSWEGRADQPQHF
- TRBJ1-5 few TRBV19 TGTGCCAGTAGTATACAGGTAAATCAGCCCCAGCATTTT CASSIQVNQPQHF
- TRBJ2-7 - TRBV4-3 TGCGCCAGCAGCCAAGATCGTGCGGGACTCTACGAGCAGTACTTC CASSQDRAGLYEQYF